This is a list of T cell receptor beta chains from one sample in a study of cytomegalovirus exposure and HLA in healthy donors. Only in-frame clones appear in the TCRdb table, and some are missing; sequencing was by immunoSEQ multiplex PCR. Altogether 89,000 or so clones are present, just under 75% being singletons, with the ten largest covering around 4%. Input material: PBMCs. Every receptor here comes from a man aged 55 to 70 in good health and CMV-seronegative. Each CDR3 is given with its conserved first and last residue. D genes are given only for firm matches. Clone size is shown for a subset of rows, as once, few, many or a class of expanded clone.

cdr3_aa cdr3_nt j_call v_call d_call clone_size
CASSPAAGRYGYTF TGTGCCAGCAGCCCGGCGGCAGGGCGCTATGGCTACACCTTC TRBJ1-2 TRBV7-9 NA NA
CAWTRGGSYEQYF TGTGCCTGGACGCGCGGGGGTAGCTACGAGCAGTACTTC TRBJ2-7 TRBV30 TRBD2 NA
CASRPGQTTDTQYF TGTGCCAGCAGACCGGGACAGACTACAGATACGCAGTATTTT TRBJ2-3 TRBV11-2 TRBD1 few
CASSGTAGRGEAFF TGTGCCAGCAGCGGGACAGCCGGGCGAGGGGAAGCTTTCTTT TRBJ1-1 TRBV2 TRBD1 NA
CASSFPKTAPGNYGYTF TGTGCCAGCTCATTCCCAAAGACAGCACCCGGTAACTATGGCTACACCTTC TRBJ1-2 TRBV2 NA NA
CAIRGDKSGNTIYF TGTGCCATCAGGGGAGACAAGTCCGGAAACACCATATATTTT TRBJ1-3 TRBV10-3 NA few
CASSPGTGTPNSPLHF TGTGCCAGCAGCCCCGGGACAGGGACCCCAAATTCACCCCTCCACTTT TRBJ1-6 TRBV13 TRBD1 NA
CASSASTGAEAFF TGTGCCAGCAGCGCGTCGACAGGGGCTGAAGCTTTCTTT TRBJ1-1 TRBV6-1 TRBD1 NA
CASSLGGGTHNEQFF TGTGCCAGCAGCTTGGGCGGGGGGACCCACAATGAGCAGTTCTTC TRBJ2-1 TRBV11-2 TRBD2 NA
CASSLGDSGNTIYF TGTGCCAGCAGCCTCGGGGACTCTGGAAACACCATATATTTT TRBJ1-3 TRBV9 NA NA
CASSLTGGANYGYTF TGTGCCAGCAGCTTGACAGGGGGAGCTAACTATGGCTACACCTTC TRBJ1-2 TRBV7-3 TRBD1 NA
CASSSLGLDNNEQFF TGTGCCAGCAGCTCCCTGGGACTGGATAACAATGAGCAGTTCTTC TRBJ2-1 TRBV6-4 NA NA
CAWISQGSYNSPLHF TGTGCCTGGATCTCACAGGGCTCCTATAATTCACCCCTCCACTTT TRBJ1-6 TRBV30 NA few